This T cell receptor beta chain derives from a study of shared T cell receptors in the human thymus. The method was immunoSEQ multiplex PCR; TCRdb's version includes in-frame clones alone and lacks a portion of them. The sample includes roughly 660,000 clones, around 89% of them seen just once. The CDR3 is 13 amino acids. The V end lost 7 bases, the J end lost 2 bases, and 14 bases lay between the germline ends. Germline-derived CDR1 and CDR2 are SQVTM and ANQGSEA. The sample also formed part of further work on human thymus T cells. This second report adds: Donor material was obtained from healthy Finnish infants undergoing corrective surgery for congenital heart defects. Resections removed during corrective heart surgery provided the thymus tissue used. V and J gene usage appeared biased in thymic and blood repertoires. Related work showed strongly overlapping thymic repertoires across unrelated individuals.

The chain combines TRBV29-1 with TRBJ2-5; TRBD2 is a possible D gene (5 bases). The clonotype was recovered from a boy younger than two with a congenital heart defect. The sequencing sample was made of thymocytes. CDR3 loop: CSADGVKQETQYF. CDR3 nucleotides: TGCAGCGCCGACGGGGTTAAACAAGAGACCCAGTACTTC.